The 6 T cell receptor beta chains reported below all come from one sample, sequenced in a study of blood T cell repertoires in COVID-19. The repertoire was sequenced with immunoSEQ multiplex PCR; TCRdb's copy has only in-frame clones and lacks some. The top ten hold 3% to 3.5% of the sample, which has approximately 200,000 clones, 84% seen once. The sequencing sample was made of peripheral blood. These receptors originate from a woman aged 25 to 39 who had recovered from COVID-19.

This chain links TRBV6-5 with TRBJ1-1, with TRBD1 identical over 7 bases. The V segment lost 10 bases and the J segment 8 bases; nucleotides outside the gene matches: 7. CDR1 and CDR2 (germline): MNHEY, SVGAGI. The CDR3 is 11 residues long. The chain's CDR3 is CAIYRGGEAFF. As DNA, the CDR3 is TGTGCCATCTACAGGGGCGGGGAAGCTTTCTTT.

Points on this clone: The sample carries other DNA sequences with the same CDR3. CDR3 nucleotide sequence: TGCGCCAGCAGCGGGGGGACTACCTACGAGCAGTACTTC. Translating it yields CASSGGTTYEQYF. The rearrangement links TRBV5-1 to TRBJ2-7, with 7 nucleotides matching TRBD2. V trimming: 4 bases; J trimming: 2 bases; junction bases outside the gene matches: 3. There are 13 residues in the CDR3. The germline gives CDR1 SGHRS, CDR2 YFSETQ.

CDR3 loop: CASSTTRGGEETQYF. CDR3 nucleotide sequence: TGTGCCAGCAGTACCACGCGGGGGGGCGAGGAGACCCAGTACTTC. This chain links TRBV28 with TRBJ2-5; 9 bases match TRBD2. The J segment lost 5 bases and the V segment lost 5 bases, leaving 9 bases of the junction unmatched. The CDR3 length is 15 residues. The germline V gene has CDR1 MDHEN and CDR2 SYDVKM.

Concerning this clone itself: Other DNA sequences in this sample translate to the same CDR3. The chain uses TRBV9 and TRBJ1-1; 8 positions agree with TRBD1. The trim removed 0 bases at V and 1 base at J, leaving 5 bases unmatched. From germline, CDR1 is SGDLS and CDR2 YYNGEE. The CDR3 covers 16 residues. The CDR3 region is CASSVGAGGRNTEAFF. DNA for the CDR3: TGTGCCAGCAGCGTAGGGGCAGGGGGCAGGAACACTGAAGCTTTCTTT.

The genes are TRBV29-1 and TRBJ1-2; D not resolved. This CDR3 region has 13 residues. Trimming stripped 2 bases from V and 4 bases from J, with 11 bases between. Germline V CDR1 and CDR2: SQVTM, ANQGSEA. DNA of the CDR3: TGCAGCGTTGAAAGTACAGCACGCTATGGCTACACCTTC. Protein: CSVESTARYGYTF.

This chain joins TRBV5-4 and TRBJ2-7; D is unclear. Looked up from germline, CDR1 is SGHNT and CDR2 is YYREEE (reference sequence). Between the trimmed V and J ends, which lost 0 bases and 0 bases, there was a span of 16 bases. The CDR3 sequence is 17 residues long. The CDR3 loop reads CASSLAPRASYSYEQYF. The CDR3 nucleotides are TGTGCCAGCAGCTTGGCCCCTCGTGCGTCTTACTCCTACGAGCAGTACTTC.